This entry lists 10 T cell receptor beta chains sequenced from one sample in a study of T-cell reconstitution after alpha-beta-depleted transplantation in children. Unique molecular identifiers featured in how the TCRbeta library was prepared. TCRdb itself ran the PCR reads through MiXCR, one entry per CDR3 protein. The data hold about 140,000 distinct CDR3 sequences, with around 8.5% observed a single time. The sample here was PBMCs, mostly from graft donor cells, taken 180 days after TCRalphabeta/CD19-depleted stem cell transplant. Receptors were obtained from a female patient aged 2-15 years who had a stem cell transplant for congenital amegakaryocytic thrombocytopenia, so the T cells may come from the graft donor.

To note about this clonotype: This may arise from a read error, as a much more abundant clone is one base away. The rearrangement joins TRBV7-2 to TRBJ2-3; possible D gene TRBD2, 6 bases. Per germline, CDR1 SGHTA and CDR2 FQGNSA. Trimming removed 3 bases from V and 2 bases from J, with 12 bases in between. The CDR3 consists of 15 residues. CDR3 amino acids: CASSLRPGDTDTQYF. CDR3 in DNA: TGTGCCAGCAGCTTGAGGCCGGGAGACACAGATACGCAGTATTTT.

This clonotype appeared many times. The V gene is TRBV27, the J gene TRBJ2-1; D might be TRBD2 (6 bases). V was cut by 2 bases and J by 4 bases, with 18 bases left in between. The CDR3 contains 17 residues. From germline, CDR1 is MNHEY and CDR2 SMNVEV (reference sequence). This chain's CDR3 is CASSLERAIGSYNEQFF. For the CDR3, the DNA is TGTGCCAGCAGTTTAGAGAGGGCTATCGGGAGTTACAATGAGCAGTTCTTC.

The chain links TRBV11-1 to TRBJ1-3; D is perhaps TRBD1 (5 bases). V was cut by 3 bases and J by 6 bases, with 12 bases left in between. This CDR3 comprises 14 residues. Germline V gene sequence: CDR1 SGHAT, CDR2 FQDESV (reference sequence). CDR3 residues: CASSFVGPENTIYF. In DNA, the CDR3 is TGTGCCAGCAGCTTTGTGGGGCCGGAAAACACCATATATTTT.

This clonotype has at least ten counts. The CDR3 is CASSQRTGINSPLHF. Written as DNA, the CDR3 is TGTGCCAGCTCCCAAAGGACAGGGATTAATTCACCCCTCCACTTT. The genes are TRBV18 and TRBJ1-6; 8 bases map to TRBD1. Germline CDR1 is KGHSH and CDR2 is LQKENI. The CDR3 length is 15 residues. V was pared by 6 bases and J by 6 bases, with 7 bases of the junction left unmatched.

This clonotype came up many times. V gene TRBV20-1 combines with J gene TRBJ1-5, with D possibly TRBD1 on 5 matching bases. Between the trimmed V and J ends, which lost 4 bases and 6 bases, there was a span of 16 bases. The CDR3 is 14 residues long. Germline-derived CDR1 and CDR2 are DFQATT and SNEGSKA (reference sequence). The CDR3 nucleotides are TGCAGTGCTAAAGATACGGGGGTTCGTCAGCCCCAGCATTTT. This codes for CSAKDTGVRQPQHF.

About this clonotype: A read error may be the cause here, since a much bigger clone is one base away. Written as DNA, the CDR3 is TGCAGCGGCTGGGTATGGCAGAACACTGAAGCTTTCTTT. Protein: CSGWVWQNTEAFF. The J gene is TRBJ1-1, the V gene TRBV29-1; D ambiguous. The CDR3 has 13 amino acids. The V end lost 7 bases, the J end lost 1 base, and 13 bases lay between the germline ends. Germline CDR1 reads SQVTM; CDR2 reads ANQGSEA. The entire variable domain, with the rest obtained from reference TRBV29-1 and TRBJ1-1, is as follows: SAVISQKPSRDICQRGTSLTIQCQVDSQVTMMFWYRQQPGQSLTLIATANQGSEATYESGFVIDKFPISRPNLTFSTLTVSNMSPEDSSIYLCSGWVWQNTEAFFGQGTRLTVV.

This clonotype was detected a few times. The chain carries TRBV18 and TRBJ1-5, with TRBD1 identical over 11 bases. J lost 6 bases, V lost 3 bases, and 4 bases had no gene match. This CDR3 is built from 15 residues. Germline V gene data show CDR1 as KGHSH and CDR2 as LQKENI. CDR3 DNA sequence: TGTGCCAGCTCACCGTTGGGGACAGGGGGTCAGCCCCAGCATTTT. This translates into CASSPLGTGGQPQHF.

The V gene is TRBV18, the J gene TRBJ2-7; maybe TRBD1 (6 bases). Trimming cost V 3 bases and J 5 bases, with 14 bases left between them. In germline, CDR1 is KGHSH, CDR2 LQKENI. This CDR3 has 14 amino acids. Here the CDR3 DNA reads TGTGCCAGCTCACCTATCAATCCAGGGGACGAGCAGTACTTC. This gives the protein CASSPINPGDEQYF.

This clonotype has ten or more counts. The chain employs TRBV12-3 or TRBV12-4 and TRBJ2-1, with 16 bases aligning to TRBD2. The CDR3 consists of 17 residues. Losses at the gene ends were 6 bases for V and 3 bases for J; bases not matched to a gene: 5. CDR3 nucleotide sequence: TGTGCCAGCAGCCAGGGACTAGCGGGAGGGTACTACAATGAGCAGTTCTTC. Translated, it gives CASSQGLAGGYYNEQFF.

The V gene is TRBV2, the J gene TRBJ2-3; D possibly corresponds to TRBD1 (5 bases). The CDR3 covers 15 residues. Germline V gene sequence: CDR1 SNHLY, CDR2 FYNNEI. V was pared by 6 bases and J by 2 bases, with 15 bases between. CDR3 DNA: TGTGCCAGCAGCGACCGACAGCCTGCCACAGATACGCAGTATTTT. Its protein is CASSDRQPATDTQYF.